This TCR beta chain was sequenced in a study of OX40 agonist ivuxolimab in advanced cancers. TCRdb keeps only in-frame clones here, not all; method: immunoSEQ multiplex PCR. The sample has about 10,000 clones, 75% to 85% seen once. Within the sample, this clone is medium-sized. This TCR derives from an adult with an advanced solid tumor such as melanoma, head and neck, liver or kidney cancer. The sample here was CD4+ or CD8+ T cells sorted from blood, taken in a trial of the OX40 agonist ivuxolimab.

The CDR3 region has the DNA TGTGCCAGCCACCTTCCGTGGGAGCAGTACTTC. Translated: CASHLPWEQYF. V gene TRBV6-1 combines with J gene TRBJ2-7; D remains ambiguous. CDR3 length: 11 residues. Trimming left V 8 bases short and J 7 bases short, with 12 bases between. Germline CDR1 is MNHNS and CDR2 is SASEGT.